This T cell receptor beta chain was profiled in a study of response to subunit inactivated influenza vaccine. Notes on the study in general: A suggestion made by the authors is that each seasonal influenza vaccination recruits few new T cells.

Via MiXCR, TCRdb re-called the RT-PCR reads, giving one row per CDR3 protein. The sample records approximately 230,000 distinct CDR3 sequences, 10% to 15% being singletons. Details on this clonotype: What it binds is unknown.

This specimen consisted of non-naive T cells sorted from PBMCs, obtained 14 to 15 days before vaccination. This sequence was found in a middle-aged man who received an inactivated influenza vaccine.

CDR3: CASRPRRGLRGRNTEAFF. In nucleotides, the CDR3 is TGTGCCAGCAGACCTCGGCGGGGGCTAAGGGGTAGGAACACTGAAGCTTTCTTT. The rearrangement joins TRBV7-8 to TRBJ1-1, with D possibly being TRBD1 (6 bases). Germline V lookup: CDR1 SGHVS, CDR2 FQNEAQ. The CDR3 extends over 18 amino acids. The germline V and J ends were trimmed by 6 bases and 1 base, with 24 bases remaining between them.